This TCR beta chain was documented in a study of prognosis after radiotherapy for stage I lung cancer. Genomic DNA yielded TCR beta CDR3, amplified by two-round multiplex PCR. Each TRBV and TRBJ gene had its own primer in the first PCR round. One entry per CDR3 protein, called by TCRdb with MiXCR from the multiplex PCR reads. The table shows over 14,000 distinct CDR3 sequences, with approximately 31% occurring only once. This TCR derives from a donor over 45 with non-small cell lung cancer. The sequences come from PBMCs, collected before or after stereotactic body radiation therapy (not recorded which).

In DNA, the CDR3 is TGTGCCAGCAGTCCAGACAGGGGGTATGAAAAACTGTTTTTT. Translated: CASSPDRGYEKLFF. The J gene is TRBJ1-4, the V gene TRBV27; 9 nucleotides agree with TRBD1. This CDR3 has 14 amino acids. V dropped 5 bases and J dropped 6; count of bases not matched to a gene: 4. The V gene's germline CDR1 is MNHEY and CDR2 SMNVEV (reference sequence).